This T cell receptor beta chain was profiled in a study of T cell responses to AZD1222 COVID-19 vaccine. On this clone: As yet, its antigen is unknown.

The germline gives CDR1 MDHEN, CDR2 SYDVKM. The CDR3 runs 13 residues. Deletions cut 3 bases from V and 10 bases from J, with 10 bases between. Study-level points and caveats: Without day 14 samples, only post-peak T cell repertoires were studied. White British people made up most donors, females outnumbered males, and clonal diversity was possibly underestimated.

Some clones are missing from TCRdb's copy, which holds only in-frame ones; the method was immunoSEQ multiplex PCR. The sample lists approximately 120,000 clones, approximately 93% occurring once. The J gene is TRBJ1-6, the V gene TRBV28; no clear D gene. This TCR derives from an adult in good health. The source was peripheral blood, collected on day 0 of AZD1222 vaccination. The CDR3, as DNA: TGTGCCAGCAGTTTGGGGTTTTGGTCACCCCTCCACTTT. It encodes CASSLGFWSPLHF.